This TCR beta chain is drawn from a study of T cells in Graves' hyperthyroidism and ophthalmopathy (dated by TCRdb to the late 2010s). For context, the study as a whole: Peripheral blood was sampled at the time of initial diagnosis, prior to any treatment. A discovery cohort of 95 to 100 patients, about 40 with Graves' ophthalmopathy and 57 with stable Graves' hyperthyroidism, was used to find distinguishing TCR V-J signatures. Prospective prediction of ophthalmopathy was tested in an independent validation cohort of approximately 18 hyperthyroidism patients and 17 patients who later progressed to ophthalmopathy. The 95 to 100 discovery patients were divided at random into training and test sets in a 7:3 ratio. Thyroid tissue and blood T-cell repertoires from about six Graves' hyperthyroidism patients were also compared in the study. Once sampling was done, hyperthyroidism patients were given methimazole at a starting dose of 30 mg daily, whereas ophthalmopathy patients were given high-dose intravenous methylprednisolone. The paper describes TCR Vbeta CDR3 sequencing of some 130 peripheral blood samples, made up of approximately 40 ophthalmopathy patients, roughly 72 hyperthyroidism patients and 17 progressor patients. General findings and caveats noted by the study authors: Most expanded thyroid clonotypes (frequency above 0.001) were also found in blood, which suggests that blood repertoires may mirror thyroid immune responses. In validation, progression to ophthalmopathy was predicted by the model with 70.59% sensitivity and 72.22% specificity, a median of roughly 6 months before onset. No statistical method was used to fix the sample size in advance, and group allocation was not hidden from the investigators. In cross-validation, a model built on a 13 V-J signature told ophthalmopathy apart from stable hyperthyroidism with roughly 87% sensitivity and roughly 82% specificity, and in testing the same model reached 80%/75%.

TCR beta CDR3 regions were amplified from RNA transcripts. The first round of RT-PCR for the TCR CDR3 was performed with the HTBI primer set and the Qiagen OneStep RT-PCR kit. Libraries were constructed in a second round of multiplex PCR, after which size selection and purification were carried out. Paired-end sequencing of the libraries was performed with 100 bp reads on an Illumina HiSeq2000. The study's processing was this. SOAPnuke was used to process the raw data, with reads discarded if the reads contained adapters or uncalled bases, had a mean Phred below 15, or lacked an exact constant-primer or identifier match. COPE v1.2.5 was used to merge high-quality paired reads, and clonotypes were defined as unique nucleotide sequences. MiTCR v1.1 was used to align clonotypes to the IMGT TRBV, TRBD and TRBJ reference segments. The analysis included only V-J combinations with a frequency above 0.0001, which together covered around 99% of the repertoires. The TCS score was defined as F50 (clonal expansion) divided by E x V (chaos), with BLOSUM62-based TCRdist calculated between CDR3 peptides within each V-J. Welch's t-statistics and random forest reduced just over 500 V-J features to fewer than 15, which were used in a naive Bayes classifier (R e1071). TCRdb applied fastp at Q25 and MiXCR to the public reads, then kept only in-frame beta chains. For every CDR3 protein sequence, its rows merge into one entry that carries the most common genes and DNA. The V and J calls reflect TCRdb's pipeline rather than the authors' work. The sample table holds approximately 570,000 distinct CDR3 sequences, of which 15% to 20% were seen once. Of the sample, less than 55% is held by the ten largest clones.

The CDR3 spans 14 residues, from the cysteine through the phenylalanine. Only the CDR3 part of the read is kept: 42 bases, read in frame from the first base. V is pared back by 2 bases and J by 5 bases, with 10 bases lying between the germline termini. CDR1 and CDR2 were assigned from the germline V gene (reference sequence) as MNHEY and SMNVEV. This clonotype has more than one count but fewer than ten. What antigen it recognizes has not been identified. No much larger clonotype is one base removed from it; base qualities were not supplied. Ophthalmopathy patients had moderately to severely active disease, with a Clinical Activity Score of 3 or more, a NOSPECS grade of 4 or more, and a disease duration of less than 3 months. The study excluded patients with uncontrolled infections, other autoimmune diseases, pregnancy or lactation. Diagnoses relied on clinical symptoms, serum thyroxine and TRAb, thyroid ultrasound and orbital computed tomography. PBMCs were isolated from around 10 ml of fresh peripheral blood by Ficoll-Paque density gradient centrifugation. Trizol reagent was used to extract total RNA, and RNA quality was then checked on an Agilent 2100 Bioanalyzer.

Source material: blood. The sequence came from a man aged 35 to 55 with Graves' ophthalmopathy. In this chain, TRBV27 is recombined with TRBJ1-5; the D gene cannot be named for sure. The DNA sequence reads TGTGCCAGCAGTTTAAGAGGACTATATCAGCCCCAGCATTTT. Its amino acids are CASSLRGLYQPQHF.